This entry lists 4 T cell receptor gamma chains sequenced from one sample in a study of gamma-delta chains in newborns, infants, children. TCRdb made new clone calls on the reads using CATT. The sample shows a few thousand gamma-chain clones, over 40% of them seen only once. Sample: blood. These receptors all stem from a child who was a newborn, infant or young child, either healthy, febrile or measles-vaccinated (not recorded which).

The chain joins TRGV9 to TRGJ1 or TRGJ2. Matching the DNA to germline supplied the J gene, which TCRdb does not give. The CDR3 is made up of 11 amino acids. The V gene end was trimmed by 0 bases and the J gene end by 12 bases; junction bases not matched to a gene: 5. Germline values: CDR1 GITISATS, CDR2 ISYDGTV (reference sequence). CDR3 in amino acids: CALWEVPAKLF. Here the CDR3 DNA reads TGTGCCTTGTGGGAGGTGCCGGCGAAACTCTTT.

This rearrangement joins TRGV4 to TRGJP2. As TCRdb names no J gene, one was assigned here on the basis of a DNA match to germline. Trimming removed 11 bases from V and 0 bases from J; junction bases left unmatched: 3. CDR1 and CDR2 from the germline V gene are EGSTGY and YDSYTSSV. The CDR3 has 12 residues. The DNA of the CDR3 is TGTGCCAAATATAGTAGTGATTGGATCAAGACGTTT. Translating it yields CAKYSSDWIKTF.

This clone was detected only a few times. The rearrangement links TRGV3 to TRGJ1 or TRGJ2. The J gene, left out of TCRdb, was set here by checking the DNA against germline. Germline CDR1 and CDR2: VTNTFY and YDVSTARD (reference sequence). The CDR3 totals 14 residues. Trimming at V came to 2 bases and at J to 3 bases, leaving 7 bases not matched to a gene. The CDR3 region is CATWDTRIYYKKLF. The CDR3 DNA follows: TGTGCCACCTGGGACACCCGGATTTATTATAAGAAACTCTTT.

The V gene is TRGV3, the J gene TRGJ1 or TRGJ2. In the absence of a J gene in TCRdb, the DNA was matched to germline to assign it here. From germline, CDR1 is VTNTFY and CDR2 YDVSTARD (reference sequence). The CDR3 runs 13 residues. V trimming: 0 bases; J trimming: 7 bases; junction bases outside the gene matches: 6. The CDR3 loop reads CATWDRLRYKKLF. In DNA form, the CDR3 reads TGTGCCACCTGGGACAGGCTTAGGTATAAGAAACTCTTT.